This T cell receptor (beta chain) came from a study of OX40 agonist ivuxolimab in advanced cancers. Turning to the study itself: Each patient was given ivuxolimab into a vein every 2 weeks, at 0.01 to 10 mg/kg. Prior therapy, whether anti-PD-1, anti-PD-L1 or anti-CTLA-4, was allowed, and 35% to 40% had some. The study's findings and limits: Expanded clones were, on average, more numerous in CD8+ T cells than in CD4+.

In this sample, this clone turned up a few times. Its antigen is undetermined. Germline V gene data show CDR1 as SGHDN and CDR2 as FVKESK. The CDR3 is 12 amino acids. V was cut by 4 bases and J by 11 bases, with 13 bases left in between. Clones were sequenced by immunoSEQ multiplex PCR, and TCRdb holds only the in-frame ones, with some missing. The table has around 20,000 clones, approximately 85% seen once. This receptor was identified in an adult with an advanced solid tumor such as melanoma, head and neck, liver or kidney cancer. The sequences come from CD4+ or CD8+ T cells sorted from blood, collected in a trial of the OX40 agonist ivuxolimab. The rearrangement uses TRBV14 and TRBJ2-3; no firm D call. The DNA of the CDR3 is TGTGCCAGCAGCCCCCACCCCTCCATGCAGTATTTT. Translation gives CASSPHPSMQYF.